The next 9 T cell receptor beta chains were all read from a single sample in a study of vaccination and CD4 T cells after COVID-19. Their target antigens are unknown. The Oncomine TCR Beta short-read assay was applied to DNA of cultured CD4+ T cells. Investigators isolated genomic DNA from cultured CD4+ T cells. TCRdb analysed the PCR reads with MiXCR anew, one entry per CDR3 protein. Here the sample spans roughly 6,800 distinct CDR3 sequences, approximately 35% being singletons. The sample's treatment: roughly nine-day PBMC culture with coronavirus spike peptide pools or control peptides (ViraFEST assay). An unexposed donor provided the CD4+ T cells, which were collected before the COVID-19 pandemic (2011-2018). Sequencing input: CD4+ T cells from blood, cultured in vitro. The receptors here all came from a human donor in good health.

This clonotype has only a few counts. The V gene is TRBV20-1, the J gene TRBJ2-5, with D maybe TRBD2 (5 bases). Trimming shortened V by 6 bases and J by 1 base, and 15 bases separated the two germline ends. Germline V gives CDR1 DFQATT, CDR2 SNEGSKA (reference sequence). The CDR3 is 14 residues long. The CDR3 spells CSAPRWEFQETQYF. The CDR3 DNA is TGCAGTGCGCCCAGGTGGGAGTTCCAAGAGACCCAGTACTTC.

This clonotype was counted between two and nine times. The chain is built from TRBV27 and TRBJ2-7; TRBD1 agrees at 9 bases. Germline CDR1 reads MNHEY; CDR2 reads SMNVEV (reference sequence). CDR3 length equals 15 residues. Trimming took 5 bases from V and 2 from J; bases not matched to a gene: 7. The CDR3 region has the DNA TGTGCCAGCAGTCCGGGACAGGGCTTAACCTACGAGCAGTACTTC. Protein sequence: CASSPGQGLTYEQYF.

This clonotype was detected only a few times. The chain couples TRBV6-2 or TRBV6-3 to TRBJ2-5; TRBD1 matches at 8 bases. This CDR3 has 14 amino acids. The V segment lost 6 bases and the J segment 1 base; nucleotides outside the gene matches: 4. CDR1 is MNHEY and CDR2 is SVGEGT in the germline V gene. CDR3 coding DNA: TGTGCCAGCAGCCGACAGGGGCTCCAAGAGACCCAGTACTTC. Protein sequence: CASSRQGLQETQYF.

The CDR3 loop reads CASSRTGSQETQYF. CDR3 sequence (DNA): TGTGCCAGTAGTAGGACAGGATCCCAAGAGACCCAGTACTTC. V is TRBV19 and J is TRBJ2-5, with TRBD1 matching over 7 bases. Germline V CDR1 and CDR2: LNHDA, SQIVND (reference sequence). The V and J ends lost 4 bases and 1 base, in that order; junction bases with no gene match: 3. CDR3 length: 14 amino acids. The variable domain in full, with the rest retrieved from reference TRBV19 and TRBJ2-5, is DGGITQSPKYLFRKEGQNVTLSCEQNLNHDAMYWYRQDPGQGLRLIYYSQIVNDFQKGDIAEGYSVSREKKESFPLTVTSAQKNPTAFYLCASSRTGSQETQYFGPGTRLLVL.

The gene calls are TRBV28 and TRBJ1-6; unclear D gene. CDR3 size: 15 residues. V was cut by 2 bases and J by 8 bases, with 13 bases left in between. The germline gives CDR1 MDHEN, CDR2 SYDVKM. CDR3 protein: CASSLSPGKHSPLHF. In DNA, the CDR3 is TGTGCCAGCAGTTTAAGTCCGGGAAAACATTCACCCCTCCACTTT.

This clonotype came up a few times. The CDR3 loop is CASSEGRAGEQFF. The CDR3 nucleotides are TGTGCCAGCAGTGAGGGTAGGGCTGGGGAGCAGTTCTTC. This sequence joins TRBV6-1 and TRBJ2-1; D is unresolved. Germline V gives CDR1 MNHNS, CDR2 SASEGT. The CDR3 runs to 13 residues. Trimming left V 3 bases short and J 10 bases short, with 13 bases between.

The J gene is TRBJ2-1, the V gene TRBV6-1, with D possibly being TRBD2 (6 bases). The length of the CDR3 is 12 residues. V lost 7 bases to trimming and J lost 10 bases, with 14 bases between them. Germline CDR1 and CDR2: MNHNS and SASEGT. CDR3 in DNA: TGTGCCAGCACAATCGGGGCGGGGGAGCAGTTCTTC. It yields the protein CASTIGAGEQFF.

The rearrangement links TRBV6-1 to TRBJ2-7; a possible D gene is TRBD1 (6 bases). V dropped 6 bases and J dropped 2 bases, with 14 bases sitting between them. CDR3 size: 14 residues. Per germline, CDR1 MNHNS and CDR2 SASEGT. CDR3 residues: CASRLTGNTYEQYF. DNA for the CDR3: TGTGCCAGCAGGCTTACAGGGAACACCTACGAGCAGTACTTC.

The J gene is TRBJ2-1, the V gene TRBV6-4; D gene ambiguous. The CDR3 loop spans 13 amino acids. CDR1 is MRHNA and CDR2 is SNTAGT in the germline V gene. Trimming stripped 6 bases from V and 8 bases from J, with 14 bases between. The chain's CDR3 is CASRPPRHDEQFF. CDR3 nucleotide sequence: TGTGCCAGCAGGCCCCCTAGACATGATGAGCAGTTCTTC.